A selection of T cell receptor beta chains follows, all from one sample in a study of early stage breast cancer tumors. Assay: immunoSEQ multiplex PCR; the TCRdb copy retains only in-frame clones and omits some. Of some 32,000 clones in the sample, almost 75% were seen once. Source material: breast tumor tissue. These receptors were obtained from a person in their thirties with breast cancer. Each CDR3 is given with its conserved first and last residue. The D gene is left open where the match is weak. Clone sizes are given selectively: once, few, many, or a class where the clone is expanded.

TRBV5-4,.,TRBJ2-7,TRBD1,CASSTPGQGIRQYF,TGTGCCAGCAGCACCCCGGGACAGGGCATCCGGCAGTACTTC
TRBV30,.,TRBJ2-7,TRBD2,CAWGLAGGFSYEQYF,TGTGCCTGGGGCCTAGCGGGAGGATTCTCCTACGAGCAGTACTTC
TRBV29-1,.,TRBJ2-5,.,CSVTRVSEGETQYF,TGCAGCGTCACTCGGGTCTCTGAAGGGGAGACCCAGTACTTC
TRBV5-1,.,TRBJ1-4,.,CASSLVGASNEKLFF,TGCGCCAGCAGCTTGGTGGGGGCCTCTAATGAAAAACTGTTTTTT
TRBV19,once,TRBJ2-6,.,CASSRGLSSSGANVLTF,TGTGCCAGTAGTAGAGGACTGTCTTCCTCCGGGGCCAACGTCCTGACTTTC
TRBV5-1,.,TRBJ2-1,.,CASSLSAAGSDNEQFF,TGCGCCAGCAGCTTAAGCGCGGCGGGGTCAGACAATGAGCAGTTCTTC
TRBV4-3,.,TRBJ1-6,.,CASSQTTGLSSYNSPLHF,TGCGCCAGCAGCCAGACGACAGGCCTGAGCTCCTATAATTCACCCCTCCACTTT
TRBV6-1,.,TRBJ1-5,TRBD1,CASSGWAQNRGPQPQHF,TGTGCCAGCAGTGGATGGGCACAAAACAGGGGACCGCAGCCCCAGCATTTT
TRBV7-2,.,TRBJ1-5,.,CASSYRGSQPQHF,TGTGCCAGCAGTTATCGGGGGTCCCAGCCCCAGCATTTT
TRBV29-1,.,TRBJ2-7,TRBD2,CSVVSSGPPYEQYF,TGCAGCGTTGTTAGTAGCGGGCCCCCCTACGAGCAGTACTTC
TRBV2,.,TRBJ2-5,.,CASSRLAVEETQYF,TGTGCCAGCAGCCGTTTAGCGGTGGAAGAGACCCAGTACTTC
TRBV5-6,.,TRBJ1-1,.,CASSRQAQRGTEAFF,TGTGCCAGCTCACGACAGGCTCAACGGGGCACTGAAGCTTTCTTT
TRBV7-2,.,TRBJ2-3,TRBD2,CASSFASGSTDTQYF,TGTGCCAGCAGCTTTGCTAGCGGGAGCACAGATACGCAGTATTTT
TRBV5-4,once,TRBJ2-7,.,CASSSNLFSEQYF,TGTGCCAGCAGCTCAAATCTGTTTTCCGAGCAGTACTTC
TRBV7-2,few,TRBJ2-5,TRBD2,CASTTRAAGPQETQYF,TGTGCCAGCACCACCAGGGCAGCGGGGCCTCAAGAGACCCAGTACTTC
TRBV27,.,TRBJ2-7,TRBD2,CASSLWSGRGDEQYF,TGTGCCAGCAGTTTATGGAGCGGGAGGGGCGACGAGCAGTACTTC
TRBV30,once,TRBJ1-1,.,CAWSRGTNTEAFF,TGTGCCTGGAGTCGGGGGACGAACACTGAAGCTTTCTTT
TRBV5-4,few,TRBJ1-2,.,CASSLAERGDGYTF,TGTGCCAGCAGCTTGGCCGAAAGGGGAGATGGCTACACCTTC
TRBV11-2,.,TRBJ2-7,TRBD1,CASTRRIGGAYGTYEQYF,TGTGCCAGCACCCGCCGGATAGGGGGCGCTTACGGGACCTACGAGCAGTACTTC
TRBV4-2,.,TRBJ2-3,.,CASSLQSPTATSTDTQYF,TGTGCCAGCAGCCTACAGAGTCCGACGGCTACTAGCACAGATACGCAGTATTTT
TRBV7-2,.,TRBJ2-7,TRBD1,CASSFQGVGEQYF,TGTGCCAGCAGCTTCCAGGGGGTGGGGGAGCAGTACTTC
TRBV11-3,.,TRBJ1-1,.,CASSLQMNTEAFF,TGTGCCAGCAGCCTACAAATGAACACTGAAGCTTTCTTT
TRBV30,.,TRBJ2-2,TRBD1,CAWSLWTGGAGELFF,TGTGCCTGGAGTTTGTGGACAGGGGGGGCCGGGGAGCTGTTTTTT
TRBV11-2,.,TRBJ2-3,.,CASSLGLRGLDTQYF,TGTGCCAGCAGCTTAGGTCTGCGGGGGCTAGATACGCAGTATTTT
TRBV30,.,TRBJ2-2,TRBD1,CAWYQGARVTGELFF,TGTGCCTGGTATCAGGGGGCGCGGGTCACCGGGGAGCTGTTTTTT
TRBV19,.,TRBJ2-2,.,CASSGQLLELFF,TGTGCCAGTAGTGGGCAATTATTGGAGCTGTTTTTT
TRBV30,.,TRBJ1-5,TRBD1,CAWETGGLNQPQHF,TGTGCCTGGGAGACAGGGGGTTTAAATCAGCCCCAGCATTTT
TRBV27,few,TRBJ1-2,TRBD1,CASSWVGQGYGYTF,TGTGCCAGCAGTTGGGTGGGACAGGGGTATGGCTACACCTTC
TRBV6-6,few,TRBJ1-6,.,CASSWEGPLHF,TGTGCCAGCAGTTGGGAGGGCCCCCTCCACTTT
TRBV7-8,once,TRBJ1-1,.,CASSHPGPLNTEAFF,TGTGCCAGCAGCCATCCGGGACCATTGAACACTGAAGCTTTCTTT
TRBV5-1,few,TRBJ1-4,.,CASSLYQGISEKLFF,TGCGCCAGCAGCTTATACCAGGGGATCAGTGAAAAACTGTTTTTT
TRBV5-1,few,TRBJ2-5,.,CASSEQETQYF,TGCGCCAGCAGCGAACAAGAGACCCAGTACTTC
TRBV2,.,TRBJ1-2,.,CASRLGRTNYGYTF,TGTGCCAGCAGATTAGGACGGACTAACTATGGCTACACCTTC
TRBV2,.,TRBJ2-3,.,CASSEPGGVTDTQYF,TGTGCCAGCAGTGAGCCTGGGGGAGTCACAGATACGCAGTATTTT
TRBV30,.,TRBJ2-7,.,CAWSAGFNREQYF,TGTGCCTGGAGCGCAGGGTTCAATCGCGAGCAGTACTTC
TRBV7-6,once,TRBJ2-5,TRBD2,CASSRGLAIGETQYF,TGTGCCAGCAGTAGGGGACTAGCGATCGGAGAGACCCAGTACTTC
TRBV6-1,.,TRBJ2-2,.,CASSGVAVTGELFF,TGTGCCAGCAGTGGGGTGGCAGTGACCGGGGAGCTGTTTTTT
TRBV11-1,.,TRBJ2-1,TRBD2,CASSLPLAGRNNEQFF,TGTGCCAGCAGCTTACCGTTAGCGGGACGAAACAATGAGCAGTTCTTC
TRBV5-1,.,TRBJ1-2,.,CASSPDSNYGYTF,TGCGCCAGCAGCCCGGATAGTAACTATGGCTACACCTTC
TRBV29-1,.,TRBJ2-3,TRBD1,CSVSGQGVATDTQYF,TGCAGCGTTTCGGGGCAGGGGGTTGCCACAGATACGCAGTATTTT
TRBV12-5,.,TRBJ2-3,.,CASPTIEDSPLPGTQYF,TGTGCTAGTCCTACAATCGAAGACAGTCCCCTTCCCGGTACGCAGTATTTT
TRBV19,once,TRBJ1-2,.,CASSYDTGNGYTF,TGTGCCAGTAGCTATGACACGGGCAATGGCTACACCTTC
TRBV7-9,.,TRBJ2-3,TRBD2,CASSSGELAAQYF,TGTGCCAGCAGCTCAGGAGAACTAGCGGCGCAGTATTTT
TRBV11-2,.,TRBJ1-3,TRBD1,CASSQQGVDTIYF,TGTGCCAGCAGCCAACAGGGGGTAGACACCATATATTTT
TRBV4-1,once,TRBJ2-3,TRBD1,CASSRQQGQGADTQYF,TGCGCCAGCAGCCGACAACAGGGACAGGGGGCAGATACGCAGTATTTT
TRBV11-2,.,TRBJ1-1,.,CASSQWVGTEAFF,TGTGCCAGCAGCCAATGGGTGGGCACTGAAGCTTTCTTT
TRBV4-1,.,TRBJ1-2,.,CASSQDEGTGANYGYTF,TGCGCCAGCAGCCAAGATGAGGGGACCGGAGCTAACTATGGCTACACCTTC
TRBV6-6,.,TRBJ1-1,TRBD1,CASGGGHVVTEAFF,TGTGCCAGCGGAGGGGGCCATGTGGTCACTGAAGCTTTCTTT
TRBV25-1,.,TRBJ1-2,.,CASSGEDRVYGYTF,TGTGCCAGCAGTGGGGAGGACAGAGTCTATGGCTACACCTTC
TRBV5-1,.,TRBJ1-2,.,CASSLEAANYGYTF,TGCGCCAGCAGCTTGGAAGCAGCTAACTATGGCTACACCTTC
TRBV28,few,TRBJ1-5,.,CASSLWAGRSNQPQHF,TGTGCCAGCAGTTTATGGGCAGGGAGAAGCAATCAGCCCCAGCATTTT
TRBV7-8,.,TRBJ2-7,TRBD1,CASSSGQGPSYEQYF,TGTGCCAGCAGCTCGGGACAGGGTCCTTCGTACGAGCAGTACTTC
TRBV25-1,.,TRBJ1-5,.,CASSEAGSFNQPQHF,TGTGCCAGCAGTGAAGCCGGTAGTTTTAATCAGCCCCAGCATTTT